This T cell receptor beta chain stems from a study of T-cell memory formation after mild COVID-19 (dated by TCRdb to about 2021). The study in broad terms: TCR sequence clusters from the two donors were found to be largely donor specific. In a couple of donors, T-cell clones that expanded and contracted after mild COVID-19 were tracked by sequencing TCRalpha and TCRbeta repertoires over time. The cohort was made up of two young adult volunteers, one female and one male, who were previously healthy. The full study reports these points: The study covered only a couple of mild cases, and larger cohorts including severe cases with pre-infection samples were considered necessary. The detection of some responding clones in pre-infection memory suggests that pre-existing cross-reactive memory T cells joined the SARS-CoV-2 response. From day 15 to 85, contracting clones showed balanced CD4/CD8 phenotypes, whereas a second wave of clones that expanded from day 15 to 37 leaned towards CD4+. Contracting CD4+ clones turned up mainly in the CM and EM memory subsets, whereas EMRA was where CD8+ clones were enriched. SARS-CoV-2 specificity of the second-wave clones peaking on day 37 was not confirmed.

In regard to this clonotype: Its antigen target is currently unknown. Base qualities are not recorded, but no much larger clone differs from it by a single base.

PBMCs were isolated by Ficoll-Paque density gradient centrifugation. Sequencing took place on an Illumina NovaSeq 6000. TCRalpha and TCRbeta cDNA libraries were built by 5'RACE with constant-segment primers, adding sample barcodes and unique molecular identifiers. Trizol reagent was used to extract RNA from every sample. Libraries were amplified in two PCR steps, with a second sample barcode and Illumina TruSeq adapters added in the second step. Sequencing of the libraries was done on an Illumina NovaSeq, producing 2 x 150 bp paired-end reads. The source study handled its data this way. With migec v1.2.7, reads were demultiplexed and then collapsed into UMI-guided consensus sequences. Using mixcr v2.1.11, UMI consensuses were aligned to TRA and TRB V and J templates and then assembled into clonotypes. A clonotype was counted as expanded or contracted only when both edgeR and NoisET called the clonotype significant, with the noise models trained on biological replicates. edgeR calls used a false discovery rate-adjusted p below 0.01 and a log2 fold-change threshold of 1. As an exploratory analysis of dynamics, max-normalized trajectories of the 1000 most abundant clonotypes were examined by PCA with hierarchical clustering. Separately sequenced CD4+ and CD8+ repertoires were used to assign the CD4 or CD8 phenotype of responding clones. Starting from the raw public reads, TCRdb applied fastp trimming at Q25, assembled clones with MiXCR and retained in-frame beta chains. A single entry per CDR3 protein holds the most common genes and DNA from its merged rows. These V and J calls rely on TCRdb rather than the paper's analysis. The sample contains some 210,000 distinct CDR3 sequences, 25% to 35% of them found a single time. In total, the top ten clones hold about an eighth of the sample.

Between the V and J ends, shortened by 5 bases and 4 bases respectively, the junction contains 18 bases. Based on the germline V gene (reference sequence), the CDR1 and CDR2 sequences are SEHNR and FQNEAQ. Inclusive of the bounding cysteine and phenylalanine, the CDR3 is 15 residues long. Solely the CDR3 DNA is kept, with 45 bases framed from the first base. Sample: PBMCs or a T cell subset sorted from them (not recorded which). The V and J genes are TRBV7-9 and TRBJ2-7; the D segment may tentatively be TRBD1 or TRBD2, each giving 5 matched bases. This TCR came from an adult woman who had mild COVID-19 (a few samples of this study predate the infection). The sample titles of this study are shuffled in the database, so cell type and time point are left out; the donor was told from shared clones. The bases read TGTGCCAGCAGCGCCCGGGACGCCCAAAGGTACGAGCAGTACTTC. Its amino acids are CASSARDAQRYEQYF. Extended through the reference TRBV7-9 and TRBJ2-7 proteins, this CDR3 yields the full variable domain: DTGVSQNPRHKITKRGQNVTFRCDPISEHNRLYWYRQTLGQGPEFLTYFQNEAQLEKSRLLSDRFSAERPKGSFSTLEIQRTEQGDSAMYLCASSARDAQRYEQYFGPGTRLTVT.